These T cell receptor beta chains were read from a single sample in a study of shared clonotypes between healthy human individuals. Libraries were prepared by immunoSEQ multiplex PCR; TCRdb keeps only in-frame clonotypes and omits some of them. The sample includes about 2.1 million clones, 93% of them seen just once. Sequencing was carried out using naive CD8+ T cells from PBMCs. The origin of the receptors is a man between 18 and 35 years old in good health. Some clones in this sample may be carry-over from other donors' samples. Both conserved end residues are part of each CDR3. The order of the fields is CDR3 DNA, CDR3 protein, V gene, D gene, J gene. D genes are given only for firm matches.

TGCAGTGCTGCAACTAGTTTCGAGCAGTACTTC | CSAATSFEQYF | TRBV20-1 | NA | TRBJ2-7
TGTGCCAGCAGCTTACCGGGACCTTTAGACGAGCAGTACTTC | CASSLPGPLDEQYF | TRBV5-5 | NA | TRBJ2-7
TGTGCCAGCACCGACAGGGGGCTGGCTGAAGCTTTCTTT | CASTDRGLAEAFF | TRBV6-5 | TRBD1 | TRBJ1-1
TGTGCCAGCAGCCCGCAGGGCCAAGAGACCCAGTACTTC | CASSPQGQETQYF | TRBV5-6 | NA | TRBJ2-5
TGTGCCAGCAGCCCCGAGGGCGGTGTCTACGAGCAGTACTTC | CASSPEGGVYEQYF | TRBV7-8 | NA | TRBJ2-7
TGTGCCAGCAGTTTATTCGGGACTAGCGGGACGAGCACAGATACGCAGTATTTT | CASSLFGTSGTSTDTQYF | TRBV28 | TRBD2 | TRBJ2-3
TGTGCCAGCTCTGTCCGTGAGAACAATGAGCAGTTCTTC | CASSVRENNEQFF | TRBV5-6 | NA | TRBJ2-1
TGCGCCAGCAGCCAAGTACAGGGGGCGCGGGGCTACACCTTC | CASSQVQGARGYTF | TRBV4-3 | TRBD1 | TRBJ1-2
TGTGCCAGTGGTGGTCTGCCGCCCGACGAGCAGTACTTC | CASGGLPPDEQYF | TRBV19 | NA | TRBJ2-7
TGTGCCAGCAGCTTACTCACCAAACGCCAAGAGACCCAGTACTTC | CASSLLTKRQETQYF | TRBV7-6 | NA | TRBJ2-5
TGCGCCAGCAGCCAATTTGGAGGATCAGCCGGCTACACCTTC | CASSQFGGSAGYTF | TRBV4-1 | NA | TRBJ1-2
TGTGCCAGCAGCTCAACCCTCCAGGTGATGAACTATGGCTACACCTTC | CASSSTLQVMNYGYTF | TRBV11-2 | NA | TRBJ1-2